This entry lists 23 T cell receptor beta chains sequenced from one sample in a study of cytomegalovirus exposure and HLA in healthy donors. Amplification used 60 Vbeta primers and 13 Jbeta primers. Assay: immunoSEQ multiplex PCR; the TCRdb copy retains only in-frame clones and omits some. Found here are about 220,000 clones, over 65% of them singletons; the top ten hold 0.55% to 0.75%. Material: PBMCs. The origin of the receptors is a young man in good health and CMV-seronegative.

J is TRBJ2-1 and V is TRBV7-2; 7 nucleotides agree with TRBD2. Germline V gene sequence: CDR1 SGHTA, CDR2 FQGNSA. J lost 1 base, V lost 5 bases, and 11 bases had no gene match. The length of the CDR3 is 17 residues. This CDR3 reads CASSLEGLKVSYNEQFF. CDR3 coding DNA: TGTGCCAGCAGCCTCGAGGGACTAAAGGTTTCCTACAATGAGCAGTTCTTC.

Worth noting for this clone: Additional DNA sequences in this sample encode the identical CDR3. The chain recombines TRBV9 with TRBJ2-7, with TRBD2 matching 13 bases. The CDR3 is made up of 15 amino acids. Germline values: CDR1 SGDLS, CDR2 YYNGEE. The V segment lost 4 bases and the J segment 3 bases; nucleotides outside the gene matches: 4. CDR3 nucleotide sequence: TGTGCCAGCAGCCCCCGGACTAGCGGGAGCTACGAGCAGTACTTC. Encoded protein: CASSPRTSGSYEQYF. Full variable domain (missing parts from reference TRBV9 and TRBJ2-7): DSGVTQTPKHLITATGQRVTLRCSPRSGDLSVYWYQQSLDQGLQFLIQYYNGEERAKGNILERFSAQQFPDLHSELNLSSLELGDSALYFCASSPRTSGSYEQYFGPGTRLTVT.

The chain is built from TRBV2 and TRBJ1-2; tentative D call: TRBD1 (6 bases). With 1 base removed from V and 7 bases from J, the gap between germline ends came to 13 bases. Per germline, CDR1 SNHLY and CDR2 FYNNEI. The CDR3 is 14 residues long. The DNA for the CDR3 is TGTGCCAGCAGTGAAGGGGCAGGGGCATCTGGCTACACCTTC. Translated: CASSEGAGASGYTF.

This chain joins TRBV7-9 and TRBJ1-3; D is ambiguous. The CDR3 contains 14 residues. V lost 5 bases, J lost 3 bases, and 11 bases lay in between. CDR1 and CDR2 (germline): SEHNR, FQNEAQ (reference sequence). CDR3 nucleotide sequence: TGTGCCAGCAGCCCCCCGGGTCTTGGAAACACCATATATTTT. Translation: CASSPPGLGNTIYF.

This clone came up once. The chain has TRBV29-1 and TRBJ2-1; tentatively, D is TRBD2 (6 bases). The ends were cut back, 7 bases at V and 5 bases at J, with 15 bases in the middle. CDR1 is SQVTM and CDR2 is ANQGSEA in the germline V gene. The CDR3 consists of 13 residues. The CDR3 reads CSGKQGLHNEQFF. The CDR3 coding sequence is TGCAGCGGAAAGCAGGGACTTCACAATGAGCAGTTCTTC.

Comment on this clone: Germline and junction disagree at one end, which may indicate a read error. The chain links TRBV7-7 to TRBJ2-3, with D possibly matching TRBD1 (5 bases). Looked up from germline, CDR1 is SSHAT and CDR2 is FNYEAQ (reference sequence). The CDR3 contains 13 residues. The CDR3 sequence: CASSLGQGDTQYF. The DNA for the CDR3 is TGTGCTAGCAGCTTAGGGCAGGGTGATACGCAGTATTTT.

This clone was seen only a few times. In DNA form, the CDR3 reads TGCGCCAGCAGCTTGAGGACAGGAACCTACAATGAGCAGTTCTTC. The encoded protein is CASSLRTGTYNEQFF. The V and J genes are TRBV5-1 and TRBJ2-1; 7 bases are shared with TRBD1. V dropped 1 base and J dropped 2; count of bases not matched to a gene: 3. Per germline, CDR1 SGHRS and CDR2 YFSETQ. The CDR3 contains 15 residues.

CDR3 sequence reads: CSASEHRFF. For the CDR3, the DNA is TGCAGTGCTAGCGAACACCGATTCTTC. The genes are TRBV20-1 and TRBJ2-1; D is ambiguous. Trimming took 3 bases from V and 16 from J, leaving 10 bases between them. Germline V gives CDR1 DFQATT, CDR2 SNEGSKA (reference sequence). The CDR3 covers 9 residues.

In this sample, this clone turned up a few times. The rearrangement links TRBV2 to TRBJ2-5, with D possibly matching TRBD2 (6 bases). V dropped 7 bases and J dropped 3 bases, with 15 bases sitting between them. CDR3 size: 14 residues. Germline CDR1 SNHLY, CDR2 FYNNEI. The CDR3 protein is CASTSLGGEETQYF. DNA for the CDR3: TGTGCCAGCACCTCACTGGGCGGGGAAGAGACCCAGTACTTC. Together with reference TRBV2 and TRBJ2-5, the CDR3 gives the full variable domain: EPEVTQTPSHQVTQMGQEVILRCVPISNHLYFYWYRQILGQKVEFLVSFYNNEISEKSEIFDDQFSVERPDGSNFTLKIRSTKLEDSAMYFCASTSLGGEETQYFGPGTRLLVL.

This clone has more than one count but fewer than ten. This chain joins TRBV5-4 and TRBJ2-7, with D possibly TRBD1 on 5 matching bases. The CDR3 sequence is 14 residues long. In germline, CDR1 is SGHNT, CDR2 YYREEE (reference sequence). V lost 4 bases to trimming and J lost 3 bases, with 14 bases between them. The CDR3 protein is CASSRTPQGYEQYF. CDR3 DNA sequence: TGTGCCAGCAGCCGAACCCCCCAGGGCTACGAGCAGTACTTC.

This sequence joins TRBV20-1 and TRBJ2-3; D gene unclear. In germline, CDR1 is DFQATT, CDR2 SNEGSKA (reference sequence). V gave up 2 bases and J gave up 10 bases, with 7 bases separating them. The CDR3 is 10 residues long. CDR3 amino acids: CSARRGAQYF. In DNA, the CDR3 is TGCAGTGCTAGACGAGGCGCGCAGTATTTT.

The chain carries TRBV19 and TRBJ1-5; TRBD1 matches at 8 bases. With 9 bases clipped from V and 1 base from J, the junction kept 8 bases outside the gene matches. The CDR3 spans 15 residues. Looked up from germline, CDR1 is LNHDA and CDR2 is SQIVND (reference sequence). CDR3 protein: CASFETGVSNQPQHF. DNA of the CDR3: TGTGCCAGCTTCGAGACAGGGGTAAGCAATCAGCCCCAGCATTTT.

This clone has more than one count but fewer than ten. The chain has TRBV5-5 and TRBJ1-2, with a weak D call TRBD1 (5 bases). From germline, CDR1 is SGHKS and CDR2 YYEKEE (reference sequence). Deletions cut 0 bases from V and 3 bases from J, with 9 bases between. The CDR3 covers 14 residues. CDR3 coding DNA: TGTGCCAGCAGCTTGGGCAGGGTGGACTATGGCTACACCTTC. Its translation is CASSLGRVDYGYTF.

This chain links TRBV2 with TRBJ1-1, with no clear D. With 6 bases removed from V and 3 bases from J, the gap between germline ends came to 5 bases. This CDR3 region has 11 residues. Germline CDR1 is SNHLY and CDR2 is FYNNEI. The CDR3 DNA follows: TGTGCCAGCAGCGGGTACACTGAAGCTTTCTTT. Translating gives CASSGYTEAFF.

CDR3 bases: TGTGCCAGCAGCTTTGGCAGGGGCCCCACCATCTCCTACGAGCAGTACTTC. Translation: CASSFGRGPTISYEQYF. The J gene is TRBJ2-5, the V gene TRBV7-8, with a weak D call TRBD1 (6 bases). Gene TRBJ2-7 matches the end of the DNA better, so the J call may be wrong. Germline CDR1 is SGHVS and CDR2 is FQNEAQ. The CDR3 is 17 amino acids.

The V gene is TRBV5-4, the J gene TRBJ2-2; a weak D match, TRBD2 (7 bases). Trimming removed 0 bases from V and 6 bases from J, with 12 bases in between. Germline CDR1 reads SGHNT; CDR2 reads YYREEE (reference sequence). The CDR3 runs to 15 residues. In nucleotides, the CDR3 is TGTGCCAGCAGCTTGGCCGGGGGGCTGGCCGGGGAGCTGTTTTTT. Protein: CASSLAGGLAGELFF.

This chain's CDR3 is CASSQVGVHEQYF. Here the CDR3 DNA reads TGCGCCAGCAGCCAAGTAGGGGTCCACGAGCAGTACTTC. This chain links TRBV4-1 with TRBJ2-7, with D possibly being TRBD1 (5 bases). This CDR3 has 13 amino acids. The V end lost 1 base, the J end lost 5 bases, and 9 bases lay between the germline ends. Per germline, CDR1 MGHRA and CDR2 YSYEKL.

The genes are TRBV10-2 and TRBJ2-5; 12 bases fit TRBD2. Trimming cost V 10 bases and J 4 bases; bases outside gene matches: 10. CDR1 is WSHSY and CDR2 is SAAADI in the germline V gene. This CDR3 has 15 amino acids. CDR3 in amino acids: CATRGASGRGETQYF. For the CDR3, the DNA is TGCGCCACCAGGGGAGCTAGCGGGAGGGGAGAGACCCAGTACTTC.

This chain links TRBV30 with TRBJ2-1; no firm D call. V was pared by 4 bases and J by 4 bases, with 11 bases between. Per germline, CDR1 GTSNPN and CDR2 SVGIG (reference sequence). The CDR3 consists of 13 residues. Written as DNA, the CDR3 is TGTGCCTGGATGCCCAACCTATACAATGAGCAGTTCTTC. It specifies CAWMPNLYNEQFF.

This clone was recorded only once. CDR3 residues: CASSPGSGTSTDTQYF. CDR3 DNA sequence: TGTGCCAGCAGCCCAGGAAGCGGGACTTCCACAGATACGCAGTATTTT. V usage is TRBV11-2 and J usage is TRBJ2-3; TRBD2 agrees at 7 bases. J was trimmed by 2 bases and V by 5 bases; bases with no gene match: 10. This CDR3 is 16 amino acids long. The germline CDR1 and CDR2 sequences are SGHAT and FQNNGV.

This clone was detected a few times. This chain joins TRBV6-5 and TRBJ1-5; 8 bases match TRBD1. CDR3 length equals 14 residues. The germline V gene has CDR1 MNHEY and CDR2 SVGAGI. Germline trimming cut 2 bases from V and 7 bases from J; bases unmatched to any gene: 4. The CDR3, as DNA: TGTGCCAGCAGTTACAACACAGGGGGGCAGCCCCAGCATTTT. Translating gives CASSYNTGGQPQHF.

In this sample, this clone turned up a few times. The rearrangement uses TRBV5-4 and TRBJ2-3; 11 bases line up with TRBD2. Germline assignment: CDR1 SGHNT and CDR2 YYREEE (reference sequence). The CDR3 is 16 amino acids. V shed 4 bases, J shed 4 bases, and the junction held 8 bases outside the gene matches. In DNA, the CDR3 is TGTGCCAGCAGCCATACTAGCGGGAGAACGGCAGATACGCAGTATTTT. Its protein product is CASSHTSGRTADTQYF.

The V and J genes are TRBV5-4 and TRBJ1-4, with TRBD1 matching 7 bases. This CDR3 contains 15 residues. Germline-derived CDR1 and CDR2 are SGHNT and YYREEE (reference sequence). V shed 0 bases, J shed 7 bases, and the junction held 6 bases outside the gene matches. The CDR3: CASSLAGQFPEKLFF. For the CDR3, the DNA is TGTGCCAGCAGCTTGGCGGGACAGTTCCCTGAAAAACTGTTTTTT.